These T cell receptor beta chains were read from a single sample in a study of T cell responses to AZD1222 COVID-19 vaccine. The data were produced by immunoSEQ multiplex PCR, yet TCRdb's version contains in-frame clones alone and is incomplete. The sample shows 80,000 or so clones, about three quarters of them seen only once. The sample consisted of peripheral blood, taken 28 days after the second dose of the MenACWY control vaccine. Receptor source: an adult who received the MenACWY meningococcal vaccine as a control. The CDR3 runs from the conserved cysteine through the conserved F or W.

J | V | CDR3
TRBJ2-1 | TRBV5-6 | CASTYVAGDYNEQFF
TRBJ1-2 | TRBV19 | CASSTPRGQGRGYTF
TRBJ1-4 | TRBV9 | CASSPHLGSLNEKLFF
TRBJ2-7 | TRBV7-9 | CASSPWTSGSYEQYF
TRBJ2-2 | TRBV7-2 | CASSLRQGNTGELFF
TRBJ2-7 | TRBV3-1/TRBV3-2 | CASSPSGYYEQYF
TRBJ2-3 | TRBV4-1 | CARSRLAGGADTQYF
TRBJ1-1 | TRBV28 | CASNPRTGMNTEAFF
TRBJ2-2 | TRBV6-5 | CASSYGQVNTGELFF
TRBJ1-1 | TRBV21-1 | CASCTEGTEAFF
TRBJ1-5 | TRBV28 | CASSFLSKGNQPQHF
TRBJ2-1 | TRBV2 | CASSDLVSSYNEQFF
TRBJ1-2 | TRBV11-2 | CASSLGTGYGYTF
TRBJ1-1 | TRBV5-1 | CASSSRGRTNTEAFF
TRBJ2-1 | TRBV25-1 | CASSESKRSSYNEQFF
TRBJ2-1 | TRBV11-1 | CASSAGGLPYNEQFF
TRBJ2-7 | TRBV11-3 | CASSSGTRSEQYF
TRBJ2-7 | TRBV6-6 | CASRDPRDREAYEQYF
TRBJ1-2 | TRBV6-6 | CASSPQTGYGYTF
TRBJ2-6 | TRBV9 | CASSPRWGAGANVLTF
TRBJ2-3 | TRBV6-1 | CASSEVWTSGPLGDTQYF
TRBJ2-7 | TRBV5-6 | CASSSRHLRWGEQYF